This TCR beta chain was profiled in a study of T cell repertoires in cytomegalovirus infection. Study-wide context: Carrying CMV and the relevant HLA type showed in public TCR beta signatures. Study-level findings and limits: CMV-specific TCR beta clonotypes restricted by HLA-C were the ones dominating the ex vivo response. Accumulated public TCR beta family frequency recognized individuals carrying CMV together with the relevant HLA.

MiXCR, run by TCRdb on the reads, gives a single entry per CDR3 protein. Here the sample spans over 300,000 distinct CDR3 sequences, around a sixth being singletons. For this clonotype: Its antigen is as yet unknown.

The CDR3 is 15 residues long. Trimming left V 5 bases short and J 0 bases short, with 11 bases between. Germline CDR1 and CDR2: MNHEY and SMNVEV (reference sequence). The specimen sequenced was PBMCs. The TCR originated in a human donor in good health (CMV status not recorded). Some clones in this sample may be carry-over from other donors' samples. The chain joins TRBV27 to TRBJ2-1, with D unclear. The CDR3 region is CASSRVPSSYNEQFF. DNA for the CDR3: TGTGCCAGCAGTCGCGTACCCAGCTCCTACAATGAGCAGTTCTTC.